A single sample gave rise to the 15 T cell receptor beta chains below, sequenced in a study of T cell repertoires in cytomegalovirus infection. Their antigens remain unidentified. TCRdb reprocessed the reads with MiXCR, giving one entry per CDR3 protein. The sample contains a few hundred thousand distinct CDR3 sequences, about 42% of which appear only once. The sequences come from cultured PBMCs, collected from culture after CMV antigen stimulation. These receptors all stem from a human donor in good health (CMV status not recorded). Some clones in this sample may be carry-over from other donors' samples.

This clonotype was observed a few times. The chain joins TRBV6-1 to TRBJ2-2; no clear D gene. Deletions cut 0 bases from V and 5 bases from J, with 7 bases between. Germline V CDR1 and CDR2: MNHNS, SASEGT. CDR3 length: 14 residues. The CDR3 loop reads CASSEAGTTGELFF. In nucleotides, the CDR3 is TGTGCCAGCAGTGAAGCTGGCACGACCGGGGAGCTGTTTTTT.

As to this clonotype: Germline is not matched at one junction end, which may reflect a read error. The chain employs TRBV2 and TRBJ2-1; 9 bases are a match to TRBD2. This CDR3 is built from 15 residues. The germline V gene has CDR1 SNHLY and CDR2 FYNNEI. The CDR3: CASIEAGGSYNEQFF. In nucleotides, the CDR3 is TGTGCCAGCATTGAAGCGGGAGGCTCCTACAATGAGCAGTTCTTC. Looking up the rest from reference TRBV2 and TRBJ2-1 gives the full variable domain: EPEVTQTPSHQVTQMGQEVILRCVPISNHLYFYWYRQILGQKVEFLVSFYNNEISEKSEIFDDQFSVERPDGSNFTLKIRSTKLEDSAMYFCASIEAGGSYNEQFFGPGTRLTVL.

The chain recombines TRBV7-2 with TRBJ2-5; 8 bases fit TRBD2. Germline-derived CDR1 and CDR2 are SGHTA and FQGNSA. With 10 bases clipped from V and 5 bases from J, the junction kept 12 bases outside the gene matches. This CDR3 has 14 residues. The CDR3: CATKVGGVGETQYF. CDR3 nucleotides: TGTGCCACCAAGGTCGGGGGGGTTGGGGAGACCCAGTACTTC.

The rearrangement joins TRBV7-4 to TRBJ1-2, with D unclear. The CDR3 has 14 residues. CDR1 and CDR2 from the germline V gene are SGHVT and SQSDAQ. Trimming left V 1 base short and J 4 bases short, with 10 bases between. CDR3 in amino acids: CASSLGQETYGYTF. In DNA form, the CDR3 reads TGTGCCAGCAGCTTAGGGCAGGAAACCTATGGCTACACCTTC.

This chain connects TRBV12-3 or TRBV12-4 to TRBJ1-2; TRBD1 aligns across 9 bases. CDR3 length equals 12 residues. The V gene end was trimmed by 6 bases and the J gene end by 8 bases; junction bases not matched to a gene: 4. The CDR3: CASRRQGGGYTF. CDR3 DNA: TGTGCCAGCAGGAGACAGGGGGGAGGCTACACCTTC.

V and J are TRBV19 and TRBJ1-3; D is unclear. CDR3 length: 15 residues. CDR1 LNHDA and CDR2 SQIVND come from the germline V gene (reference sequence). V dropped 5 bases and J dropped 3 bases, with 14 bases sitting between them. The CDR3 sequence is CASSGRLDHGNTIYF. CDR3 bases: TGTGCCAGTAGTGGACGGTTGGACCATGGAAACACCATATATTTT.

The CDR3: CASAQTVNEKLFF. For the CDR3, the DNA is TGTGCTAGTGCTCAGACAGTAAATGAAAAACTGTTTTTT. This sequence joins TRBV12-5 and TRBJ1-4, with D perhaps TRBD1 (5 bases). The CDR3 length is 13 residues. The germline V gene encodes CDR1 LGHNT and CDR2 FRNRAP. V lost 7 bases and J 5 bases, leaving 11 bases between the germline ends. Full variable domain (outside the CDR3, taken from reference TRBV12-5 and TRBJ1-4): DARVTQTPRHKVTEMGQEVTMRCQPILGHNTVFWYRQTMMQGLELLAYFRNRAPLDDSGMPKDRFSAEMPDATLATLKIQPSEPRDSAVYFCASAQTVNEKLFFGSGTQLSVL.

A few counts support this clonotype. This chain links TRBV7-9 with TRBJ2-7; no clear D gene. Per germline, CDR1 SEHNR and CDR2 FQNEAQ (reference sequence). This CDR3 is 15 amino acids long. The germline V and J ends were trimmed by 5 bases and 6 bases, with 20 bases remaining between them. The CDR3 is CASSETAEISVEQYF. CDR3 coding DNA: TGTGCCAGCAGCGAAACGGCGGAGATCTCGGTCGAGCAGTACTTC.

V is TRBV20-1 and J is TRBJ1-1; D is possibly TRBD1 (6 bases). In germline, CDR1 is DFQATT, CDR2 SNEGSKA (reference sequence). This CDR3 is built from 14 residues. The ends were cut back, 3 bases at V and 3 bases at J, with 14 bases in the middle. CDR3 sequence reads: CSASVRGRHTEAFF. CDR3 DNA: TGCAGTGCTAGTGTGCGGGGGCGGCACACTGAAGCTTTCTTT.

This clonotype has only a few counts. The chain is built from TRBV12-5 and TRBJ2-7; unclear D gene. V lost 2 bases to trimming and J lost 4 bases, with 15 bases between them. Per the germline V gene, CDR1 is LGHNT and CDR2 is FRNRAP. The CDR3 runs to 15 residues. DNA for the CDR3: TGTGCTAGTGGTTTGTTCCGATTGTACGGGTACGAGCAGTACTTC. It yields the protein CASGLFRLYGYEQYF.

This clonotype has ten or more counts. The chain joins TRBV7-8 to TRBJ2-3; the match to TRBD2 covers 11 bases. CDR1 is SGHVS, CDR2 FQNEAQ, per germline. Unmatched junction bases numbered 8, after V lost 5 bases and J lost 4 bases. The CDR3 sequence is 16 residues long. CDR3 nucleotides: TGTGCCAGCAGCCAACACACTAGCGGGAGAGCAGATACGCAGTATTTT. It codes for CASSQHTSGRADTQYF.

This clonotype was counted ten times or more. CDR3: CASSVQAAGGGSEQFF. DNA for the CDR3: TGTGCCAGCAGCGTACAAGCGGCGGGAGGTGGTAGTGAGCAGTTCTTC. This chain links TRBV7-2 with TRBJ2-1; 8 nucleotides agree with TRBD2. V shed 5 bases and J 9 bases; nucleotides not matched to a gene: 15. In germline, CDR1 is SGHTA, CDR2 FQGNSA. The CDR3 covers 16 residues.

The rearrangement joins TRBV2 to TRBJ1-5, with D perhaps matching TRBD1 (6 bases). The CDR3 runs to 15 residues. The germline V gene has CDR1 SNHLY and CDR2 FYNNEI. Trimming left V 1 base short and J 4 bases short, with 11 bases between. CDR3 amino acids: CASSEGTANNQPQHF. CDR3 coding DNA: TGTGCCAGCAGTGAAGGGACAGCAAATAATCAGCCCCAGCATTTT.

This sequence joins TRBV29-1 and TRBJ1-1; possibly TRBD1 for D (5 bases). This CDR3 is 12 amino acids long. Germline loops: CDR1 SQVTM, CDR2 ANQGSEA. Trimming pared 7 bases from V and 3 bases from J, leaving 12 bases between. Written as DNA, the CDR3 is TGCAGCGCCGGAAAGGGGTACACTGAAGCTTTCTTT. This gives the protein CSAGKGYTEAFF.

The table lists this clonotype with a few counts. This chain joins TRBV18 and TRBJ2-1; D might be TRBD1 (5 bases). Per the germline V gene, CDR1 is KGHSH and CDR2 is LQKENI. The CDR3 spans 13 residues. Trimming took 4 bases from V and 5 from J, leaving 9 bases between them. The CDR3 loop reads CASSLLGDNEQFF. Here the CDR3 DNA reads TGTGCCAGCTCACTCCTAGGGGACAATGAGCAGTTCTTC.